This T cell receptor beta chain was captured by sequencing in a study of blood T cells in healthy people across ages. Study results and caveats: Naive T cell percentage by flow cytometry tracked strongly with beta diversity.

With 6 bases removed from V and 1 base from J, the gap between germline ends came to 22 bases. The CDR3 sequence is 17 residues long. About this clonotype: Its antigen is not known.

Then a second PCR, running roughly 7 to 11 cycles, was carried out with a sample-barcoded 5' primer and a J-beta primer mix. MiXCR, run by TCRdb on the 5' RACE reads, gives a single entry per CDR3 protein. The repertoire has about 970,000 distinct CDR3 sequences, about 53% of them found once; the top ten carry about 20%. Healthy Caucasian individuals from Russia aged about 6 to 95 were enrolled as donors. The chain links TRBV12-3 or TRBV12-4 to TRBJ2-7, with D perhaps matching TRBD2 (6 bases). The sample comprised blood. This receptor was identified in a woman aged 55-70 years in good health. This CDR3 is CASSASSIETRSYEQYF. CDR3 nucleotides: TGTGCCAGCAGCGCCTCCTCAATTGAGACTAGATCCTACGAGCAGTACTTC.